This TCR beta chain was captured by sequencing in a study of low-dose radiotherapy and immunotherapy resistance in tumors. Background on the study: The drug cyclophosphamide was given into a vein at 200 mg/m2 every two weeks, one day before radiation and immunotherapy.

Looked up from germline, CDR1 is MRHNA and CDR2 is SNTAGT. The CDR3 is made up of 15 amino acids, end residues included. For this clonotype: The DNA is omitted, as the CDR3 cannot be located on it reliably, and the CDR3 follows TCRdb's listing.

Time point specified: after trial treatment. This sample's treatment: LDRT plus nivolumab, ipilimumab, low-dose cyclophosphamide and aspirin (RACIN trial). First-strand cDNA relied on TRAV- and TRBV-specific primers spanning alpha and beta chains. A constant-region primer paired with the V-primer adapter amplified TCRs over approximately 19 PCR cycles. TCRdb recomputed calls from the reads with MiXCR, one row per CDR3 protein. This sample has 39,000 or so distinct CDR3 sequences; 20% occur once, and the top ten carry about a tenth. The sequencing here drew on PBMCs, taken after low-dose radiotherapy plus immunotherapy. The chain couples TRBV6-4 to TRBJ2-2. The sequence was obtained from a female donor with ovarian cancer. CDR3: CASSDSGNTGELFFF.